The 31 T cell receptor beta chains below all came from one sample that was sequenced in a study of shared clonotypes between healthy human individuals. CD45RO-negative, CCR7-selected cells formed the naive CD8 fraction, which excluded terminally differentiated effector memory CD45RA+ cells. The protocol was immunoSEQ multiplex PCR, while the TCRdb copy is restricted to in-frame clones and leaves out a portion. The repertoire has under 2,000,000 clones, about 95% of them found once; the top ten carry more than 0.95%. Sequencing was carried out using naive CD8+ T cells sorted from blood. These receptors all come from a man between 18 and 35 years old in good health.

Concerning this clone itself: The sample holds other DNA sequences that translate to the same CDR3. The chain employs TRBV27 and TRBJ2-7; D might be TRBD2 (5 bases). From germline, CDR1 is MNHEY and CDR2 SMNVEV (reference sequence). With 2 bases removed from V and 5 bases from J, the gap between germline ends came to 7 bases. This CDR3 is 12 amino acids long. The CDR3 DNA follows: TGTGCCAGCAGTTTACTCGGGGACGAGCAGTACTTC. It is translated as CASSLLGDEQYF.

A single count supports this clone. The same CDR3 arises from other DNA sequences in this sample as well. The CDR3 loop is CASSYLGENTEAFF. The CDR3 bases are TGTGCCAGCAGTTACCTAGGGGAGAACACTGAAGCTTTCTTT. The chain joins TRBV6-5 to TRBJ1-1; D possibly corresponds to TRBD1 (5 bases). V was trimmed by 2 bases and J by 1 base, leaving 8 bases between them. The germline CDR1 and CDR2 sequences are MNHEY and SVGAGI. The CDR3 loop spans 14 amino acids.

In nucleotides, the CDR3 is TGTGCTAGTGCCTTGGCAGGGTGGGACACTGAAGCTTTCTTT. This gives the protein CASALAGWDTEAFF. The chain joins TRBV12-5 to TRBJ1-1; D might be TRBD1 (5 bases). Trimming left V 7 bases short and J 3 bases short, with 15 bases between. The CDR3 sequence is 14 residues long. The germline V gene encodes CDR1 LGHNT and CDR2 FRNRAP.

On this clone itself: This specimen includes other DNA sequences encoding the same CDR3. V and J are TRBV30 and TRBJ2-7; perhaps TRBD1 as D (5 bases). The CDR3 spans 12 residues. V was trimmed by 4 bases and J by 0 bases, leaving 7 bases between them. Germline lookup yields CDR1 GTSNPN and CDR2 SVGIG (reference sequence). The CDR3 DNA reads TGTGCCTGGACCGACAGCTCCTACGAGCAGTACTTC. Its translation: CAWTDSSYEQYF.

V is TRBV6-5 and J is TRBJ1-2; TRBD1 is a possible D gene (6 bases). In germline, CDR1 is MNHEY, CDR2 SVGAGI. V was trimmed by 0 bases and J by 9 bases, leaving 17 bases between them. The CDR3 length is 15 residues. The CDR3 protein is CASSYSTAPGASYTF. CDR3 nucleotide sequence: TGTGCCAGCAGTTACTCGACAGCCCCGGGGGCGAGCTACACCTTC.

The gene calls are TRBV19 and TRBJ2-5; D call uncertain. The germline V gene encodes CDR1 LNHDA and CDR2 SQIVND (reference sequence). V gave up 9 bases and J gave up 7 bases, with 21 bases separating them. The CDR3 spans 14 residues. The CDR3 loop is CARSLDRSAGTQYF. The CDR3 DNA follows: TGTGCCAGGAGTCTGGACCGGAGTGCCGGGACCCAGTACTTC.

This clone showed up just once. The rearrangement links TRBV11-2 to TRBJ2-7; D is possibly TRBD2 (5 bases). Germline CDR1 is SGHAT and CDR2 is FQNNGV. With 1 base removed from V and 11 bases from J, the gap between germline ends came to 15 bases. The CDR3 has 13 amino acids. The CDR3 region is CASSLGQPEREYF. The CDR3 DNA reads as TGTGCCAGCAGCTTAGGGCAGCCGGAGAGGGAGTACTTC.

The chain carries TRBV7-6 and TRBJ2-7, with D tentatively TRBD1 (6 bases). V gave up 3 bases and J gave up 2 bases, with 17 bases separating them. This CDR3 has 16 amino acids. Germline V gives CDR1 SGHVS, CDR2 FNYEAQ. The CDR3 protein is CASSFAARGQTYEQYF. CDR3 bases: TGTGCCAGCAGCTTTGCCGCCCGGGGACAAACCTACGAGCAGTACTTC.

The genes are TRBV12-5 and TRBJ2-1; 7 bases are shared with TRBD2. The CDR3 length is 14 residues. Trimming cost V 5 bases and J 2 bases; bases outside gene matches: 3. The germline CDR1 and CDR2 sequences are LGHNT and FRNRAP. The CDR3 region is CASGLSGTYNEQFF. The CDR3 DNA follows: TGTGCTAGTGGTCTGAGCGGGACCTACAATGAGCAGTTCTTC.

The chain links TRBV13 to TRBJ2-7; 11 nucleotides line up with TRBD2. From germline, CDR1 is PRHDT and CDR2 FYEKMQ (reference sequence). This CDR3 has 15 amino acids. V was clipped by 5 bases and J by 1 base; unmatched bases: 4. The DNA of the CDR3 is TGTGCCAGCAGCGAGACTAGCGGGGAATCCTACGAGCAGTACTTC. This gives the protein CASSETSGESYEQYF.

This sequence joins TRBV10-3 and TRBJ2-3; 9 bases align to TRBD2. Germline V gene data show CDR1 as ENHRY and CDR2 as SYGVKD. With V trimmed by 6 bases and J by 2 bases, 15 bases remained unmatched. This CDR3 has 18 amino acids. As DNA, the CDR3 is TGTGCCATCAGCCCCACGGGTGGGCTAGCGGGACTCACAGATACGCAGTATTTT. This encodes CAISPTGGLAGLTDTQYF.

In the case of this clone: This sample includes further DNA sequences coding for the same CDR3. This CDR3 reads CASSPRTGQETQYF. DNA for the CDR3: TGCGCCAGCAGCCCCCGGACAGGCCAAGAGACCCAGTACTTC. The chain is built from TRBV4-1 and TRBJ2-5; TRBD1 matches 7 bases. J lost 1 base, V lost 4 bases, and 3 bases had no gene match. Germline-derived CDR1 and CDR2 are MGHRA and YSYEKL. The CDR3 consists of 14 residues.

This clone was counted a single time. The chain recombines TRBV5-1 with TRBJ2-5; TRBD1 matches at 7 bases. CDR1 and CDR2 (germline): SGHRS, YFSETQ. The CDR3 runs to 17 residues. The V segment lost 5 bases and the J segment 4 bases; nucleotides outside the gene matches: 17. The CDR3 bases are TGCGCCAGCAGTAGCCGAGGGGGCCTCCAAGTTGGAGAGACCCAGTACTTC. This encodes CASSSRGGLQVGETQYF. Filled out from reference TRBV5-1 and TRBJ2-5, the complete variable domain reads KAGVTQTPRYLIKTRGQQVTLSCSPISGHRSVSWYQQTPGQGLQFLFEYFSETQRNKGNFPGRFSGRQFSNSRSEMNVSTLELGDSALYLCASSSRGGLQVGETQYFGPGTRLLVL.

CDR3 nucleotide sequence: TGTGCCAGCAGTGACGGACAGGGGGCTGTATTTAGGCGTATTTCACCCCTCCACTTT. It is translated as CASSDGQGAVFRRISPLHF. V is TRBV2 and J is TRBJ1-6, with TRBD1 matching 11 bases. The length of the CDR3 is 19 residues. CDR1 is SNHLY and CDR2 is FYNNEI in the germline V gene. Losses at the gene ends were 3 bases for V and 9 bases for J; bases not matched to a gene: 16.

About this clone itself: Other nucleotide sequences in the sample specify the same CDR3. J is TRBJ1-1 and V is TRBV7-9; D not certain. CDR1 SEHNR and CDR2 FQNEAQ come from the germline V gene (reference sequence). V lost 5 bases to trimming and J lost 5 bases, with 9 bases between them. CDR3 length: 12 residues. CDR3 DNA: TGTGCCAGCAGCCCAGCGGGGACTGAAGCTTTCTTT. It translates to CASSPAGTEAFF.

Regarding this clone: At the DNA level, this CDR3 is encoded by other sequences in the same sample as well. The chain couples TRBV27 to TRBJ2-7; 8 bases match TRBD2. The CDR3 contains 14 residues. The V gene end was trimmed by 2 bases and the J gene end by 2 bases; junction bases not matched to a gene: 2. Per germline, CDR1 MNHEY and CDR2 SMNVEV (reference sequence). The CDR3 nucleotides read TGTGCCAGCAGTTTAGCGGGGGGCCCCTACGAGCAGTACTTC. It codes for CASSLAGGPYEQYF.

This sequence joins TRBV18 and TRBJ2-7, with 13 bases fitting TRBD2. CDR3 size: 16 residues. Germline-derived CDR1 and CDR2 are KGHSH and LQKENI. Trimming at V came to 1 base and at J to 4 bases, leaving 4 bases not matched to a gene. The CDR3 reads CASSPLGLAGEYEQYF. In DNA, the CDR3 is TGTGCCAGCTCACCACTAGGACTAGCGGGAGAGTACGAGCAGTACTTC. The complete variable domain, with remaining parts taken from reference TRBV18 and TRBJ2-7, reads NAGVMQNPRHLVRRRGQEARLRCSPMKGHSHVYWYRQLPEEGLKFMVYLQKENIIDESGMPKERFSAEFPKEGPSILRIQQVVRGDSAAYFCASSPLGLAGEYEQYFGPGTRLTVT.

This CDR3 reads CSVEEGSDNEQFF. The CDR3 nucleotides read TGCAGCGTTGAAGAAGGTAGCGACAATGAGCAGTTCTTC. The chain links TRBV29-1 to TRBJ2-1, with D maybe TRBD2 (5 bases). There are 13 residues in the CDR3. CDR1 and CDR2 from the germline V gene are SQVTM and ANQGSEA. Trimming pared 0 bases from V and 5 bases from J, leaving 8 bases between.

This chain connects TRBV6-1 to TRBJ2-2; tentative D call: TRBD2 (6 bases). In germline, CDR1 is MNHNS, CDR2 SASEGT. This CDR3 comprises 13 residues. V shed 1 base and J shed 7 bases, with 7 bases lying between them. The CDR3 reads CASSEVTSGELFF. CDR3 bases: TGTGCCAGCAGTGAAGTGACTAGCGGGGAGCTGTTTTTT.

As regards this clone: Other DNA sequences of this sample code for an identical CDR3. The V and J genes are TRBV4-3 and TRBJ2-7; maybe TRBD1 (6 bases). The CDR3 is 13 residues long. V lost 0 bases to trimming and J lost 4 bases, with 7 bases between them. Germline V lookup: CDR1 LGHNA, CDR2 YSLEER. The CDR3 loop reads CASSQDQGYEQYF. DNA of the CDR3: TGCGCCAGCAGCCAAGATCAGGGGTACGAGCAGTACTTC.

This rearrangement joins TRBV6-5 to TRBJ2-3; D is possibly TRBD1 (5 bases). V lost 2 bases and J lost 0, with 12 bases in between. CDR1 and CDR2 from the germline V gene are MNHEY and SVGAGI. CDR3 length: 16 amino acids. This CDR3 is CASSYAAGRSTDTQYF. CDR3 sequence (DNA): TGTGCCAGCAGTTACGCGGCAGGGCGTAGCACAGATACGCAGTATTTT.

The chain links TRBV9 to TRBJ2-7; 8 bases are a match to TRBD1. Germline CDR1 SGDLS, CDR2 YYNGEE. The CDR3 is made up of 14 amino acids. V trimming: 0 bases; J trimming: 6 bases; junction bases outside the gene matches: 5. CDR3 nucleotide sequence: TGTGCCAGCAGCGTAGCCCCGACAGGGGTCGAGCAGTACTTC. As protein: CASSVAPTGVEQYF. The entire variable domain, with the rest obtained from reference TRBV9 and TRBJ2-7, is as follows: DSGVTQTPKHLITATGQRVTLRCSPRSGDLSVYWYQQSLDQGLQFLIQYYNGEERAKGNILERFSAQQFPDLHSELNLSSLELGDSALYFCASSVAPTGVEQYFGPGTRLTVT.

The gene calls are TRBV4-1 and TRBJ2-7; D call uncertain. Germline values: CDR1 MGHRA, CDR2 YSYEKL. The CDR3 loop spans 16 amino acids. Trimming pared 0 bases from V and 2 bases from J, leaving 14 bases between. The CDR3 region is CASSQDKGRPPYEQYF. In DNA form, the CDR3 reads TGCGCCAGCAGCCAAGATAAAGGGCGACCTCCCTACGAGCAGTACTTC.

V usage is TRBV18 and J usage is TRBJ2-7; TRBD1 matches at 10 bases. CDR3 length: 14 amino acids. V gave up 5 bases and J gave up 4 bases; unmatched junction bases: 5. Germline V lookup: CDR1 KGHSH, CDR2 LQKENI. For the CDR3, the DNA is TGTGCCAGCTCATCGGGACAGGGGTTATACGAGCAGTACTTC. This sequence encodes CASSSGQGLYEQYF.

V gene TRBV19 combines with J gene TRBJ1-6; possibly TRBD1 for D (5 bases). Between the trimmed V and J ends, which lost 3 bases and 6 bases, there was a span of 12 bases. This CDR3 is built from 15 residues. Germline-derived CDR1 and CDR2 are LNHDA and SQIVND (reference sequence). The CDR3 DNA follows: TGTGCCAGTAGTATTTCGGGACTGGTTAATTCACCCCTCCACTTT. This encodes CASSISGLVNSPLHF.

The V gene is TRBV6-5, the J gene TRBJ1-2; D ambiguous. CDR1 and CDR2 from the germline V gene are MNHEY and SVGAGI. The V end was cut by 5 bases, the J end by 5 bases, with 9 bases between. There are 12 residues in the CDR3. The CDR3 DNA reads as TGTGCCAGCAGTCCGCAGCCTTATGGCTACACCTTC. It codes for CASSPQPYGYTF.

Concerning this clone: This CDR3 is also generated by other DNA sequences in the sample. The chain carries TRBV28 and TRBJ2-7; D is undetermined. Trimming pared 4 bases from V and 1 base from J, leaving 8 bases between. The length of the CDR3 is 13 residues. The germline V gene encodes CDR1 MDHEN and CDR2 SYDVKM. CDR3 residues: CASSSPPSYEQYF. The DNA for the CDR3 is TGTGCCAGCAGTTCCCCACCGTCCTACGAGCAGTACTTC.

This clone is a singleton in its sample. The chain is built from TRBV11-2 and TRBJ2-2; D may correspond to TRBD1 or TRBD2 (5 bases each). The CDR3 loop spans 16 amino acids. Germline CDR1 SGHAT, CDR2 FQNNGV. V was pared by 4 bases and J by 6 bases, with 18 bases between. The CDR3 nucleotides read TGTGCCAGCAGCTCACAAGGGGAGACCCTCTCCGGGGAGCTGTTTTTT. It yields the protein CASSSQGETLSGELFF.

The chain uses TRBV27 and TRBJ2-7; D may be TRBD1 or TRBD2 (6 bases each). The length of the CDR3 is 16 residues. Germline V gene sequence: CDR1 MNHEY, CDR2 SMNVEV (reference sequence). V gave up 5 bases and J gave up 2 bases, with 19 bases separating them. CDR3: CASSPSWGAQPYEQYF. In DNA form, the CDR3 reads TGTGCCAGCAGTCCCTCCTGGGGGGCGCAGCCCTACGAGCAGTACTTC.

DNA for the CDR3: TGTGCCAGCAGCCCGGACAGGGTTCCCTCTGGGGCCAACGTCCTGACTTTC. Protein product: CASSPDRVPSGANVLTF. J is TRBJ2-6 and V is TRBV9, with TRBD1 matching over 8 bases. V lost 4 bases and J lost 0; bases outside the gene matches: 6. The CDR3 is made up of 17 amino acids. CDR1 SGDLS and CDR2 YYNGEE come from the germline V gene.

The chain is built from TRBV5-1 and TRBJ1-2; 10 bases fit TRBD1. CDR1 is SGHRS, CDR2 YFSETQ, per germline. The trim removed 4 bases at V and 4 bases at J, leaving 10 bases unmatched. The CDR3 totals 16 residues. This CDR3 reads CASSQSWTGGFYGYTF. The CDR3 DNA follows: TGCGCCAGCAGCCAAAGTTGGACAGGGGGATTCTATGGCTACACCTTC. Full variable domain (rest looked up from reference TRBV5-1 and TRBJ1-2): KAGVTQTPRYLIKTRGQQVTLSCSPISGHRSVSWYQQTPGQGLQFLFEYFSETQRNKGNFPGRFSGRQFSNSRSEMNVSTLELGDSALYLCASSQSWTGGFYGYTFGSGTRLTVV.